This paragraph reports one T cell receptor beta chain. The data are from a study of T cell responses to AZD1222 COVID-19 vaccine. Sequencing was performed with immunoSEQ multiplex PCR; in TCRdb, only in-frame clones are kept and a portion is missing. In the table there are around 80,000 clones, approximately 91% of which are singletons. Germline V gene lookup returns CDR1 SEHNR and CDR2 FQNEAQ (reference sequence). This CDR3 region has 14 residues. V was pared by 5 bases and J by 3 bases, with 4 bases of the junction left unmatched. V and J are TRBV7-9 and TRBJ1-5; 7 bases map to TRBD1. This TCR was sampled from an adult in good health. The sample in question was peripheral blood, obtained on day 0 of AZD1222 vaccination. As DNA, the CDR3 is TGTGCCAGCAGCATGGGGACAGCCAATCAGCCCCAGCATTTT. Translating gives CASSMGTANQPQHF.